The 17 T cell receptor beta chains given below trace back to one sample, sequenced in a study of CD8 T cells in Susac syndrome. When the RNA was reverse transcribed, random hexamers were used with an input of roughly 0.45 to 1 ug. TCRdb itself ran the immunoSEQ multiplex PCR reads through MiXCR, one entry per CDR3 protein. The sample records under 300,000 distinct CDR3 sequences, less than 96% being singletons. Sequenced sample: CD4+ T cells from PBMCs. These receptors all stem from a human donor with Susac syndrome.

The genes are TRBV28 and TRBJ2-5; possibly TRBD2 for D (6 bases). The CDR3 totals 16 residues. The V gene lost 7 bases and the J gene lost 2 bases, with 20 bases spanning the gap. CDR1 and CDR2 from the germline V gene are MDHEN and SYDVKM. The CDR3 DNA is TGTGCCAGCACTCCTTATGGCCTAGCGAATCAAGAGACCCAGTACTTC. It codes for CASTPYGLANQETQYF.

The V call is TRBV18, the J call TRBJ2-3; D is tentatively TRBD1 or TRBD2 (5 bases each). The CDR3 sequence is 13 residues long. V lost 4 bases, J lost 7 bases, and 12 bases lay in between. CDR1 is KGHSH, CDR2 LQKENI, per germline. This CDR3 reads CASSQGRGNTQYF. CDR3 DNA sequence: TGTGCCAGCTCACAGGGACGGGGTAATACGCAGTATTTT.

The rearrangement links TRBV20-1 to TRBJ2-1; TRBD2 aligns across 7 bases. Trimming cost V 1 base and J 2 bases; bases outside gene matches: 5. The CDR3 is made up of 15 amino acids. CDR1 is DFQATT, CDR2 SNEGSKA, per germline (reference sequence). The CDR3 spells CSARAGGSTYNEQFF. CDR3 coding DNA: TGCAGTGCTAGAGCCGGCGGGAGCACCTACAATGAGCAGTTCTTC.

J is TRBJ1-2 and V is TRBV7-3; the D is unclear. Trimming cost V 0 bases and J 6 bases, with 8 bases left between them. CDR1 and CDR2 (germline): SGHTA, FQGTGA. The CDR3 loop spans 13 amino acids. The CDR3, as DNA: TGTGCCAGCAGCTTAACTCATCGGGATGGCTACACCTTC. It encodes CASSLTHRDGYTF.

The CDR3 bases are TGCAGTGCTAGCGAAACGGGGAATGAGCAGTTCTTC. It translates to CSASETGNEQFF. This chain connects TRBV20-1 to TRBJ2-1, with a tentative D call TRBD2 (5 bases). Germline CDR1 DFQATT, CDR2 SNEGSKA (reference sequence). The CDR3 consists of 12 residues. Trimming took 3 bases from V and 7 from J, leaving 10 bases between them.

This chain connects TRBV25-1 to TRBJ1-5, with D unresolved. Trimming cost V 0 bases and J 6 bases, with 0 bases left between them. The CDR3 runs to 11 residues. Germline V lookup: CDR1 MGHDK, CDR2 SYGVNS. The CDR3: CASSEYQPQHF. CDR3 in DNA: TGTGCCAGCAGTGAATATCAGCCCCAGCATTTT.

The CDR3, as DNA: TGCAGTGCTAGAGAGACAGACCGCGCTCGATATGGCTACACCTTC. Its protein is CSARETDRARYGYTF. The rearrangement links TRBV20-1 to TRBJ1-2; a weak D match, TRBD1 (5 bases). The germline CDR1 and CDR2 sequences are DFQATT and SNEGSKA (reference sequence). Trimming took 0 bases from V and 5 from J, leaving 16 bases between them. The CDR3 length is 15 residues.

The rearrangement uses TRBV20-1 and TRBJ2-5; TRBD2 might be the D (6 bases). Germline V gives CDR1 DFQATT, CDR2 SNEGSKA (reference sequence). The CDR3 is 12 amino acids. Here the CDR3 DNA reads TGCAGCCCCGGAGGGAGGATGGAGACCCAGTACTTC. It translates to CSPGGRMETQYF.

This rearrangement joins TRBV13 to TRBJ2-2, with a possible D match to TRBD1 (5 bases). Trimming took 5 bases from V and 2 from J, leaving 15 bases between them. This CDR3 is built from 16 residues. Germline V CDR1 and CDR2: PRHDT, FYEKMQ (reference sequence). CDR3 loop: CASSLKVGHNTGELFF. In DNA form, the CDR3 reads TGTGCCAGCAGCCTGAAGGTCGGACACAACACCGGGGAGCTGTTTTTT.

The genes are TRBV21-1 and TRBJ1-5. TRBV21-1 is a pseudogene segment. The CDR3 contains 9 residues. CDR3 residues: CATQWPQHF. The CDR3 coding sequence is TGTGCCACCCAATGGCCCCAGCATTTT.

This chain connects TRBV7-2 to TRBJ2-2; D call uncertain. Trimming shortened V by 4 bases and J by 1 base, and 4 bases separated the two germline ends. Germline CDR1 reads SGHTA; CDR2 reads FQGNSA. CDR3 length: 13 residues. The CDR3 DNA sequence: TGTGCCAGCAGCTCCTGGAACACCGGGGAGCTGTTTTTT. Translated, it gives CASSSWNTGELFF. Full variable domain (outside the CDR3, taken from reference TRBV7-2 and TRBJ2-2): GAGVSQSPSNKVTEKGKDVELRCDPISGHTALYWYRQSLGQGLEFLIYFQGNSAPDKSGLPSDRFSAERTGGSVSTLTIQRTQQEDSAVYLCASSSWNTGELFFGEGSRLTVL.

V gene TRBV9 combines with J gene TRBJ2-1; 11 bases match TRBD2. V shed 3 bases and J 10 bases; nucleotides not matched to a gene: 15. The CDR3 extends over 17 amino acids. Looked up from germline, CDR1 is SGDLS and CDR2 is YYNGEE. Written as DNA, the CDR3 is TGTGCCAGCAGCGCCGTTGGTAGGGCTAGCGGGAGGTTGGAGCAGTTCTTC. It is translated as CASSAVGRASGRLEQFF. Drawing the rest from reference TRBV9 and TRBJ2-1, the complete variable domain is DSGVTQTPKHLITATGQRVTLRCSPRSGDLSVYWYQQSLDQGLQFLIQYYNGEERAKGNILERFSAQQFPDLHSELNLSSLELGDSALYFCASSAVGRASGRLEQFFGPGTRLTVL.

V is TRBV18 and J is TRBJ2-2; 11 bases match TRBD1. Germline loops: CDR1 KGHSH, CDR2 LQKENI. CDR3 length: 16 amino acids. V dropped 3 bases and J dropped 4; count of bases not matched to a gene: 4. CDR3 coding DNA: TGTGCCAGCTCACCCGGACAGGGGGCGAGCACCGGGGAGCTGTTTTTT. The encoded protein is CASSPGQGASTGELFF.

The chain combines TRBV7-9 with TRBJ2-1; 7 bases fit TRBD2. From germline, CDR1 is SEHNR and CDR2 FQNEAQ (reference sequence). The CDR3 has 15 residues. Trimming cost V 1 base and J 7 bases; bases outside gene matches: 7. CDR3 region: CASSLGGGSRNEQFF. The CDR3 nucleotides are TGTGCCAGCAGCTTAGGTGGCGGGAGTAGGAATGAGCAGTTCTTC.

The rearrangement uses TRBV9 and TRBJ2-7; 7 bases map to TRBD1. Trimming took 3 bases from V and 5 from J; bases not matched to a gene: 11. This CDR3 has 15 residues. Per the germline V gene, CDR1 is SGDLS and CDR2 is YYNGEE. The CDR3 coding sequence is TGTGCCAGCAGCGCACAGACAGGGTTGGTAAACGAGCAGTACTTC. As protein: CASSAQTGLVNEQYF.

The rearrangement joins TRBV7-6 to TRBJ2-7; 9 bases map to TRBD1. V shed 5 bases, J shed 4 bases, and the junction held 9 bases outside the gene matches. The CDR3 consists of 15 residues. Germline V gives CDR1 SGHVS, CDR2 FNYEAQ. CDR3 region: CASSLRQGEQYEQYF. The DNA of the CDR3 is TGTGCCAGCAGCCTAAGACAGGGGGAGCAGTACGAGCAGTACTTC. The whole variable domain, remainder taken from reference TRBV7-6 and TRBJ2-7, is GAGVSQSPRYKVTKRGQDVALRCDPISGHVSLYWYRQALGQGPEFLTYFNYEAQQDKSGLPNDRFSAERPEGSISTLTIQRTEQRDSAMYRCASSLRQGEQYEQYFGPGTRLTVT.

The rearrangement uses TRBV30 and TRBJ1-2, with D maybe TRBD1 (5 bases). CDR3 length: 11 amino acids. Germline V gene data show CDR1 as GTSNPN and CDR2 as SVGIG (reference sequence). The germline V and J ends were trimmed by 2 bases and 10 bases, with 11 bases remaining between them. The CDR3 protein is CAWSLGVDYTF. For the CDR3, the DNA is TGTGCCTGGAGTCTAGGGGTGGACTACACCTTC.